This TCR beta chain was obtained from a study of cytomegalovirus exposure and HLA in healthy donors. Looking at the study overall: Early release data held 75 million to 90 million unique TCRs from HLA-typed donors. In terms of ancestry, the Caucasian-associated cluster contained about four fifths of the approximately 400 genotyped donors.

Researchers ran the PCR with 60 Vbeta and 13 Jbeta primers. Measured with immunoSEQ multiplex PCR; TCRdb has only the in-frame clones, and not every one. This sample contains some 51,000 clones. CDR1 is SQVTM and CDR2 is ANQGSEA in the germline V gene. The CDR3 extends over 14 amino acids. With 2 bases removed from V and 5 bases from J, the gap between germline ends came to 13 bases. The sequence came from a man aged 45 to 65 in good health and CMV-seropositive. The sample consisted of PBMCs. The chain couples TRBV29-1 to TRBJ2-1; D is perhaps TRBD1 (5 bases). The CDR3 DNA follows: TGCAGCGTTGAACGCAGGGAATCCGACAATGAGCAGTTCTTC. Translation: CSVERRESDNEQFF.